This T cell receptor beta chain comes out of a study of post-analysis software for immune sequencing data. In germline, CDR1 is SGHRS, CDR2 YFSETQ. The CDR3 sequence is 16 residues long. V was clipped by 1 base and J by 3 bases; unmatched bases: 9. As to this clonotype: The target antigen is unknown.

Study results and caveats: Patients had higher frequencies than controls of roughly 5 TRBV segments, including TRBV5-6, TRBV5-1 and TRBV20-1.

Every TCR beta cDNA library bore unique molecular identifiers. TCRdb reanalysed the PCR reads using MiXCR and keeps one entry per CDR3 protein. The sample shows some 260,000 distinct CDR3 sequences, 36% of them seen only once. This sequence originates from a girl aged 10 to 17 with multiple sclerosis. J is TRBJ2-7 and V is TRBV5-1; 8 positions match TRBD1. The sample comprised blood. CDR3 DNA sequence: TGCGCCAGCAGCTTGAATATCGGGACAGGCGACTACGAGCAGTACTTC. It is translated as CASSLNIGTGDYEQYF. Looking up the rest from reference TRBV5-1 and TRBJ2-7 gives the full variable domain: KAGVTQTPRYLIKTRGQQVTLSCSPISGHRSVSWYQQTPGQGLQFLFEYFSETQRNKGNFPGRFSGRQFSNSRSEMNVSTLELGDSALYLCASSLNIGTGDYEQYFGPGTRLTVT.